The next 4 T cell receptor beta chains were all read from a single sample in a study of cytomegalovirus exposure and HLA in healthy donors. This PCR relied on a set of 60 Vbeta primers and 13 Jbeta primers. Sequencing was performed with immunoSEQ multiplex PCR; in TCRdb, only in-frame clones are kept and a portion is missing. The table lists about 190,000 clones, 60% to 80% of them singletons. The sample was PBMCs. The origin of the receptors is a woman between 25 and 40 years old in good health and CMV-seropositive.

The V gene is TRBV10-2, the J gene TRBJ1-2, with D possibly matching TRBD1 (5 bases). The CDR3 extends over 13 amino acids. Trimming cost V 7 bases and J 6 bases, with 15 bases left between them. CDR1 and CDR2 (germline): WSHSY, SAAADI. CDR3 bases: TGCGCCAGCACCAAACAGGATATAGATGGCTACACCTTC. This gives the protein CASTKQDIDGYTF.

The CDR3 DNA reads as TGTGCCAGCAGCGCCCTAGGGGCGGGGCGGGGAGATACGCAGTATTTT. It translates to CASSALGAGRGDTQYF. The chain links TRBV11-2 to TRBJ2-3, with D possibly matching TRBD2 (6 bases). This CDR3 has 16 residues. Germline-derived CDR1 and CDR2 are SGHAT and FQNNGV. V lost 5 bases and J lost 5, with 20 bases in between.

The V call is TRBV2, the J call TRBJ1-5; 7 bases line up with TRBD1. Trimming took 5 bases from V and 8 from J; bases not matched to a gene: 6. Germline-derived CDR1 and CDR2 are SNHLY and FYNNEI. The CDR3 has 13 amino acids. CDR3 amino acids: CASSPDRVEPQHF. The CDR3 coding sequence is TGTGCCAGCAGTCCCGACAGGGTGGAGCCCCAGCATTTT. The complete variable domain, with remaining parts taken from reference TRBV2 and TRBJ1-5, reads EPEVTQTPSHQVTQMGQEVILRCVPISNHLYFYWYRQILGQKVEFLVSFYNNEISEKSEIFDDQFSVERPDGSNFTLKIRSTKLEDSAMYFCASSPDRVEPQHFGDGTRLSIL.

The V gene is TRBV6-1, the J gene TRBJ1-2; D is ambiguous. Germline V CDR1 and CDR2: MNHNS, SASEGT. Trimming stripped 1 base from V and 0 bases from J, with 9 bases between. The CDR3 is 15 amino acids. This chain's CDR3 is CASSEGVVANYGYTF. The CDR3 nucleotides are TGTGCCAGCAGTGAAGGAGTCGTAGCTAACTATGGCTACACCTTC.